Shown below are 5 T cell receptor beta chains from a single sample sequenced in a study of chemoradiotherapy in HPV16-positive cancers. TCRdb's table, derived via immunoSEQ multiplex PCR, lists solely in-frame clones and lacks some. The table has more than 9,500 clones, about 77% seen once; the top ten hold approximately 2.4%. This material was obtained from a patient who underwent chemoradiotherapy. The receptor set was obtained from a human donor with HPV-associated anogenital cancer.

V usage is TRBV29-1 and J usage is TRBJ2-7; D gene uncertain. The CDR3 sequence is 12 residues long. The germline V and J ends were trimmed by 4 bases and 3 bases, with 10 bases remaining between them. The germline CDR1 and CDR2 sequences are SQVTM and ANQGSEA. CDR3 in DNA: TGCAGCGTTGTTCTGGATGACTACGAGCAGTACTTC. Translated, it gives CSVVLDDYEQYF.

The rearrangement links TRBV7-9 to TRBJ2-1; 9 nucleotides agree with TRBD2. Trimming cost V 2 bases and J 7 bases; bases outside gene matches: 9. CDR1 is SEHNR and CDR2 is FQNEAQ in the germline V gene (reference sequence). This CDR3 comprises 16 residues. The CDR3 protein is CASSLSPAGGENEQFF. The CDR3 nucleotides read TGTGCCAGCAGCTTAAGTCCGGCGGGGGGGGAGAATGAGCAGTTCTTC.

This chain links TRBV7-3 with TRBJ2-1, with 8 bases fitting TRBD1. With 0 bases clipped from V and 0 bases from J, the junction kept 4 bases outside the gene matches. The CDR3 contains 17 residues. The germline CDR1 and CDR2 sequences are SGHTA and FQGTGA. The CDR3 DNA reads as TGTGCCAGCAGCTTAACAGGGGACAGGACCTCCTACAATGAGCAGTTCTTC. It encodes CASSLTGDRTSYNEQFF.

The V gene is TRBV25-1, the J gene TRBJ1-4, with unresolved D. Between the trimmed V and J ends, which lost 2 bases and 8 bases, there was a span of 9 bases. The CDR3 spans 13 residues. Germline CDR1 reads MGHDK; CDR2 reads SYGVNS. In DNA, the CDR3 is TGTGCCAGCAGTGAAAGGTTGGGAGAAAAACTGTTTTTT. Translation gives CASSERLGEKLFF. Looking up the rest from reference TRBV25-1 and TRBJ1-4 gives the full variable domain: EADIYQTPRYLVIGTGKKITLECSQTMGHDKMYWYQQDPGMELHLIHYSYGVNSTEKGDLSSESTVSRIRTEHFPLTLESARPSHTSQYLCASSERLGEKLFFGSGTQLSVL.

CDR3 DNA sequence: TGTGCCACCAGCAGACTAGGGACTAGCGGGAGCACCGGGGAGCTGTTTTTT. Translating it yields CATSRLGTSGSTGELFF. The rearrangement uses TRBV15 and TRBJ2-2; 14 nucleotides line up with TRBD2. Per the germline V gene, CDR1 is LNHNV and CDR2 is YYDKDF (reference sequence). V shed 2 bases, J shed 4 bases, and the junction held 3 bases outside the gene matches. This CDR3 contains 17 residues.